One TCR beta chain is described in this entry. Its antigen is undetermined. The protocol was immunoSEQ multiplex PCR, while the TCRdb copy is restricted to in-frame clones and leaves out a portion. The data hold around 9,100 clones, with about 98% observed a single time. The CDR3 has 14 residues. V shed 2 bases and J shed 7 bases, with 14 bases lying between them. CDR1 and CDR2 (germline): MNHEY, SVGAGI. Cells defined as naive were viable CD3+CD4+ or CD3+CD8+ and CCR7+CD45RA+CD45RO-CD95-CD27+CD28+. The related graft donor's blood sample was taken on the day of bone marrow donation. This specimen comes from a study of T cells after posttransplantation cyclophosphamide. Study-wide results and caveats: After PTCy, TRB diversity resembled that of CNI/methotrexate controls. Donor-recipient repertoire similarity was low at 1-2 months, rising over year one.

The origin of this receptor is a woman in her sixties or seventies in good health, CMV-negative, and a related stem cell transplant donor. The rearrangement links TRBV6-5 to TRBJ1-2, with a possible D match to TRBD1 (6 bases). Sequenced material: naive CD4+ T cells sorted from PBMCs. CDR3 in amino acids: CASSYRQDSAGYTF. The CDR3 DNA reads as TGTGCCAGCAGTTACCGACAGGATTCTGCTGGCTACACCTTC.